The clone carrying this T cell receptor beta chain was found many times. This sample is part of a study of T cells in Graves' hyperthyroidism and ophthalmopathy. Amplification of TCR beta CDR3 regions used RNA as the template. The HTBI primer set was used in a first-round RT-PCR of the TCR CDR3. Using its own MiXCR run on the multiplex PCR reads, TCRdb lists one record per CDR3 protein. The repertoire holds 500,000 to 650,000 distinct CDR3 sequences, around 15% seen once, with under 15% in the top ten. The TCR sequence derives from a woman between 50 and 59 years old with Graves' ophthalmopathy. Sequenced material: blood.

In DNA form, the CDR3 reads TGTGCCAGCCACTCCGGGGAGCAGTTCTTC. This gives the protein CASHSGEQFF. This chain uses TRBV2 with TRBJ2-1; the D is unclear. CDR1 is SNHLY, CDR2 FYNNEI, per germline. Trimming took 8 bases from V and 10 from J, leaving 9 bases between them. The CDR3 sequence is 10 residues long.